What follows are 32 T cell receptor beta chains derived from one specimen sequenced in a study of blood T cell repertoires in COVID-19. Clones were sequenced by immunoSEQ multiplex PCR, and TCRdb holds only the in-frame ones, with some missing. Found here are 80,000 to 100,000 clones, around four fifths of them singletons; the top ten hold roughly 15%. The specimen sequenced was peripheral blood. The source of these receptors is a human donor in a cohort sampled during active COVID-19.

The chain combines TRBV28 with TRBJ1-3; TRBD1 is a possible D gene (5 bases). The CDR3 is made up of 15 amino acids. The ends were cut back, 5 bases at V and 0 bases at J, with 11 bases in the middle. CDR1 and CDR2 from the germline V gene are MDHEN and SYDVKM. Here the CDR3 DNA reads TGTGCCAGCAGTCTCCTACAGGTCTCTGGAAACACCATATATTTT. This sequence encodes CASSLLQVSGNTIYF.

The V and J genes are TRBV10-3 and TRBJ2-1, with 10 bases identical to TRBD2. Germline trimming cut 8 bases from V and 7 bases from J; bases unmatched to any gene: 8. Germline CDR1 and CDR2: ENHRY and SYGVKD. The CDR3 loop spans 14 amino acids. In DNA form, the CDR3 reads TGTGCCATCTCGGCTAGCGGGAGTCCGAATGAGCAGTTCTTC. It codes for CAISASGSPNEQFF.

This CDR3 reads CASSPSVGVGETQYF. CDR3 DNA: TGTGCCAGCTCACCATCGGTCGGGGTCGGAGAGACCCAGTACTTC. This rearrangement joins TRBV18 to TRBJ2-5; weak D call: TRBD2 (5 bases). V gave up 2 bases and J gave up 4 bases, with 14 bases separating them. The CDR3 has 15 amino acids. Germline V lookup: CDR1 KGHSH, CDR2 LQKENI.

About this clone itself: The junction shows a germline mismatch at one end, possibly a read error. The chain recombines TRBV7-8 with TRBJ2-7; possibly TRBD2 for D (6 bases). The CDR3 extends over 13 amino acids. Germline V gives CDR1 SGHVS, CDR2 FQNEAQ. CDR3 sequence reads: CASSRRVSHEQYF. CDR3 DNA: TGTGCCAGCAGCCGGAGGGTCTCCCACGAGCAGTACTTC.

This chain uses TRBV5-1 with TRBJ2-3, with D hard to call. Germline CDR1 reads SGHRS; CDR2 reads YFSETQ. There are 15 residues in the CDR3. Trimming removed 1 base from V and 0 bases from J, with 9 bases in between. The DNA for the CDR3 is TGCGCCAGCAGCTTGACCGCGGCTAGCACAGATACGCAGTATTTT. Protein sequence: CASSLTAASTDTQYF.

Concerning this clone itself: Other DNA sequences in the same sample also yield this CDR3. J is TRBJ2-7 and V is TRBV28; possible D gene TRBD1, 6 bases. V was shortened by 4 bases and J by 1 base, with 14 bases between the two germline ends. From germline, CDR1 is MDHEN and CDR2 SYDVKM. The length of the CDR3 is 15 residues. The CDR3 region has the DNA TGTGCCAGCAGTTCCCCAGGGGCTGGGTCCTACGAGCAGTACTTC. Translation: CASSSPGAGSYEQYF.

CDR3 sequence (DNA): TGTGCCAGCAGTTCGTACCGGGACAGTATCTTGTATGGCTACACCTTC. This encodes CASSSYRDSILYGYTF. V gene TRBV28 combines with J gene TRBJ1-2; TRBD1 aligns across 7 bases. The V gene's germline CDR1 is MDHEN and CDR2 SYDVKM. This CDR3 is built from 16 residues. V shed 4 bases, J shed 5 bases, and the junction held 13 bases outside the gene matches.

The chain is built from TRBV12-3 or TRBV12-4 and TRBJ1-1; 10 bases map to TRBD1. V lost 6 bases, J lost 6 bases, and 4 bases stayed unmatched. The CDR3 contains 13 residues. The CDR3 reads CASRTGTGAEAFF. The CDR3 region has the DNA TGTGCCAGCAGAACCGGGACAGGGGCTGAAGCTTTCTTT.

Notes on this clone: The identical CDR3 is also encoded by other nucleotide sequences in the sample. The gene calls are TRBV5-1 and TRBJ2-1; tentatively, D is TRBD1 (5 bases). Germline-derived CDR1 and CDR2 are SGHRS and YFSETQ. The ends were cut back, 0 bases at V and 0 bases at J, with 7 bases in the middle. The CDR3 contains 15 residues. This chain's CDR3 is CASSLGDSSYNEQFF. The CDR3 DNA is TGCGCCAGCAGCTTGGGTGACAGCTCCTACAATGAGCAGTTCTTC.

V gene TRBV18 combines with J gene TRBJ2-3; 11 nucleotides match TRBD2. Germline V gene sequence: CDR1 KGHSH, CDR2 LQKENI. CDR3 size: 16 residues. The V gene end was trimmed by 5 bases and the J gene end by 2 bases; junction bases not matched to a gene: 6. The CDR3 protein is CASSSVAGGITDTQYF. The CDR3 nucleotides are TGTGCCAGCTCATCTGTAGCGGGGGGGATCACAGATACGCAGTATTTT.

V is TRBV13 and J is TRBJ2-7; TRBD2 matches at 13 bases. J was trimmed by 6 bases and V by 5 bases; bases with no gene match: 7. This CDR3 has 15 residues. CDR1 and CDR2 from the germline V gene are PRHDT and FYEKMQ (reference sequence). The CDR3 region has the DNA TGTGCCAGCAGCCGGCGGGGGACTAGCGGGGCCGAGCAGTACTTC. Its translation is CASSRRGTSGAEQYF.

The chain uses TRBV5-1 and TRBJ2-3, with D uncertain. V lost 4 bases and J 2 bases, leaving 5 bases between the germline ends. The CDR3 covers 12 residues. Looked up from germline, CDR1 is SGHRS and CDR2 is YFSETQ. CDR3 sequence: CASSENTDTQYF. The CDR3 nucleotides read TGCGCCAGCAGCGAGAACACAGATACGCAGTATTTT.

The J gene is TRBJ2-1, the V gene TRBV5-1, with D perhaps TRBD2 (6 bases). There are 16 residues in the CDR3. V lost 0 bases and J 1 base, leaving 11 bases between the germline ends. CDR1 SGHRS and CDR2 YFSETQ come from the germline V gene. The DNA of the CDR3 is TGCGCCAGCAGCTTGGCCTGGGGGAGGTCCTACAATGAGCAGTTCTTC. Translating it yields CASSLAWGRSYNEQFF.

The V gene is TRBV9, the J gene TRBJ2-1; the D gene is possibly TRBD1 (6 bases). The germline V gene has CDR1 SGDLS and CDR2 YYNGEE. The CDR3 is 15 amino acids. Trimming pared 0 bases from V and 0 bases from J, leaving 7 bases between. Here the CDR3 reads CASSVGGGSYNEQFF. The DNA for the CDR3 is TGTGCCAGCAGCGTAGGAGGGGGCTCCTACAATGAGCAGTTCTTC.

The DNA of the CDR3 is TGCGCCAGCAGCTTGATTCCGGACACTGAAGCTTTCTTT. Amino acid sequence: CASSLIPDTEAFF. J is TRBJ1-1 and V is TRBV5-1; D uncertain. CDR1 is SGHRS and CDR2 is YFSETQ in the germline V gene. V lost 1 base, J lost 3 bases, and 7 bases lay in between. CDR3 length: 13 amino acids.

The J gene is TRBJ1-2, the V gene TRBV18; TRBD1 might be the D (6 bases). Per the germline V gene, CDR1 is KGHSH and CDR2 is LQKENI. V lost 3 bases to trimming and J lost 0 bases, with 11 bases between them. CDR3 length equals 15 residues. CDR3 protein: CASSPRDKTNYGYTF. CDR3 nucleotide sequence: TGTGCCAGCTCACCTCGGGACAAAACTAACTATGGCTACACCTTC.

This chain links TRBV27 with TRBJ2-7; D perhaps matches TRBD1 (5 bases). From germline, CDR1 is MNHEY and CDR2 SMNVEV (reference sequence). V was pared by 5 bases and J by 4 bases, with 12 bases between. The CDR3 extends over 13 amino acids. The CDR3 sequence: CASSGAPFYEQYF. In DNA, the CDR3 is TGTGCCAGCAGTGGGGCCCCTTTTTACGAGCAGTACTTC.

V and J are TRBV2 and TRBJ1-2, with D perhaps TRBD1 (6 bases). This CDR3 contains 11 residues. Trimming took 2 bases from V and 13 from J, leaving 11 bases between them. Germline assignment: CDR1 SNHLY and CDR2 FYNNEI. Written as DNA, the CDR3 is TGTGCCAGCAGTGAACGAGACAGGCTCACCTTC. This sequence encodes CASSERDRLTF. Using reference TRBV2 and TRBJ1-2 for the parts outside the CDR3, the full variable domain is EPEVTQTPSHQVTQMGQEVILRCVPISNHLYFYWYRQILGQKVEFLVSFYNNEISEKSEIFDDQFSVERPDGSNFTLKIRSTKLEDSAMYFCASSERDRLTFGSGTRLTVV.

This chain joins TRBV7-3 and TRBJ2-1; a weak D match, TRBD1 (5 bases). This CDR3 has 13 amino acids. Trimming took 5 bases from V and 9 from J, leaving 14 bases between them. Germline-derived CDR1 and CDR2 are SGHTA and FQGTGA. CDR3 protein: CASSLPGNGEQFF. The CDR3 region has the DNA TGTGCCAGCAGCCTTCCAGGGAATGGTGAGCAGTTCTTC.

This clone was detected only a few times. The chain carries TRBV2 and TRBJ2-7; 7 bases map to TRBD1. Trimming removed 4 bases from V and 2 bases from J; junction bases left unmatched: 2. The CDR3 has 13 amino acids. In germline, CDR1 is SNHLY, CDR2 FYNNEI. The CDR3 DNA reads TGTGCCAGCAGTGCGGGACAGACCTACGAGCAGTACTTC. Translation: CASSAGQTYEQYF. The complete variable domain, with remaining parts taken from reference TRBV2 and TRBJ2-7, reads EPEVTQTPSHQVTQMGQEVILRCVPISNHLYFYWYRQILGQKVEFLVSFYNNEISEKSEIFDDQFSVERPDGSNFTLKIRSTKLEDSAMYFCASSAGQTYEQYFGPGTRLTVT.

The CDR3 loop reads CASSMAGGRFGDQPQHF. The CDR3 nucleotides are TGTGCCAGTAGTATGGCAGGGGGCCGGTTCGGAGATCAGCCCCAGCATTTT. This chain uses TRBV19 with TRBJ1-5; 8 bases agree with TRBD1. The germline V gene encodes CDR1 LNHDA and CDR2 SQIVND (reference sequence). Unmatched junction bases numbered 12, after V lost 3 bases and J lost 5 bases. The CDR3 is made up of 17 amino acids.

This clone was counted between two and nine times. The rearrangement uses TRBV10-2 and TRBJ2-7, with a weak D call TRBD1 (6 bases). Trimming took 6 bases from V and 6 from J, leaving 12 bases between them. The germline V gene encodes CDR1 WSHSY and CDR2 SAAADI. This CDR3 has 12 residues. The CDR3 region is CASSPSGAEQYF. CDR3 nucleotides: TGCGCCAGCAGCCCATCAGGGGCCGAGCAGTACTTC.

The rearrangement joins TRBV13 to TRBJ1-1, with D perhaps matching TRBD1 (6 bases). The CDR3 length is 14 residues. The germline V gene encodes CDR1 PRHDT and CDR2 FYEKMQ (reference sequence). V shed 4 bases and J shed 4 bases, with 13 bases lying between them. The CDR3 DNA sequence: TGTGCCAGCAGCTCACAGGGAGGGATCACTGAAGCTTTCTTT. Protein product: CASSSQGGITEAFF.

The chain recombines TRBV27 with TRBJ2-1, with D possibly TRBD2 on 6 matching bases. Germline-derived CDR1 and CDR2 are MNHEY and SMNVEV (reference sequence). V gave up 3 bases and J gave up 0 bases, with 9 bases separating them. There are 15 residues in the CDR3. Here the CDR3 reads CASSFFGSSYNEQFF. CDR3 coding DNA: TGTGCCAGCAGTTTTTTCGGGAGCTCCTACAATGAGCAGTTCTTC.

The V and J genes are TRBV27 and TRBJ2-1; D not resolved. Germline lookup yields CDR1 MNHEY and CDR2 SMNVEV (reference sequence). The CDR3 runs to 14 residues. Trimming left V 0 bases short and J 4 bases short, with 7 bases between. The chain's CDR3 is CASSLSLDYNEQFF. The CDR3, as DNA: TGTGCCAGCAGTTTATCGCTAGATTACAATGAGCAGTTCTTC.

The CDR3 sequence is CASSLAGGYTDTQYF. The CDR3 coding sequence is TGTGCCAGCAGCTTAGCAGGGGGGTACACAGATACGCAGTATTTT. The V and J genes are TRBV11-2 and TRBJ2-3, with D tentatively TRBD1 (7 bases). Trimming shortened V by 1 base and J by 2 bases, and 10 bases separated the two germline ends. This CDR3 is built from 15 residues. CDR1 is SGHAT, CDR2 FQNNGV, per germline.

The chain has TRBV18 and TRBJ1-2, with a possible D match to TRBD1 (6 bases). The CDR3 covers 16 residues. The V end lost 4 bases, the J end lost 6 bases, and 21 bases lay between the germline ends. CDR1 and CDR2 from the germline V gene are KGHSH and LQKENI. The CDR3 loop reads CASSRLNQGLRDGYTF. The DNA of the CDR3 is TGTGCCAGCTCACGACTAAATCAGGGGTTACGCGATGGCTACACCTTC.

This chain's CDR3 is CASSFDAVRGGHEQYF. As DNA, the CDR3 is TGTGCCAGCAGCTTTGATGCAGTAAGAGGAGGTCACGAGCAGTACTTC. The V and J genes are TRBV5-5 and TRBJ2-7, with D possibly TRBD2 on 5 matching bases. CDR3 length equals 16 residues. V dropped 2 bases and J dropped 5 bases, with 20 bases sitting between them. CDR1 and CDR2 (germline): SGHKS, YYEKEE (reference sequence).

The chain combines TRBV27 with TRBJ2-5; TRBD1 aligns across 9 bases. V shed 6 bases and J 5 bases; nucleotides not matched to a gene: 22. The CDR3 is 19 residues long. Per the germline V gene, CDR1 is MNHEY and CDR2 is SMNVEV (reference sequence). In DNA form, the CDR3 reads TGTGCCAGCAGCCCCAGGGGACAGGGAATTACCTCAAGGATGGAGACCCAGTACTTC. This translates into CASSPRGQGITSRMETQYF.

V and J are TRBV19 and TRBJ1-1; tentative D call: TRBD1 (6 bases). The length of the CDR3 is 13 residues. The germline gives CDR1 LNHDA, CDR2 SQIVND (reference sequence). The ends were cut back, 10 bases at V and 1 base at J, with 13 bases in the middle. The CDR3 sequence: CATQDRTNTEAFF. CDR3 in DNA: TGTGCCACTCAGGACAGAACGAACACTGAAGCTTTCTTT.

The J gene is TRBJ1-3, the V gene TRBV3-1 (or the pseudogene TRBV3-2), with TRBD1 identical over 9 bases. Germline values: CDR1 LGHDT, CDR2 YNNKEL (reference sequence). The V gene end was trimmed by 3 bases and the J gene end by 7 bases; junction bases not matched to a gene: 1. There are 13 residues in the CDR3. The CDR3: CASSHGQGNTIYF. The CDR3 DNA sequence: TGTGCCAGCAGCCATGGACAGGGGAACACCATATATTTT.

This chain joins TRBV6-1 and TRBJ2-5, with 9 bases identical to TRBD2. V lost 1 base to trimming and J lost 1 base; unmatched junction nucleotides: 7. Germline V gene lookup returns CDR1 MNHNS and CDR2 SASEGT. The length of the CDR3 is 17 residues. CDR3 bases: TGTGCCAGCAGTGAAGGCAATCTAGCGGGGTCCCAAGAGACCCAGTACTTC. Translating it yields CASSEGNLAGSQETQYF.